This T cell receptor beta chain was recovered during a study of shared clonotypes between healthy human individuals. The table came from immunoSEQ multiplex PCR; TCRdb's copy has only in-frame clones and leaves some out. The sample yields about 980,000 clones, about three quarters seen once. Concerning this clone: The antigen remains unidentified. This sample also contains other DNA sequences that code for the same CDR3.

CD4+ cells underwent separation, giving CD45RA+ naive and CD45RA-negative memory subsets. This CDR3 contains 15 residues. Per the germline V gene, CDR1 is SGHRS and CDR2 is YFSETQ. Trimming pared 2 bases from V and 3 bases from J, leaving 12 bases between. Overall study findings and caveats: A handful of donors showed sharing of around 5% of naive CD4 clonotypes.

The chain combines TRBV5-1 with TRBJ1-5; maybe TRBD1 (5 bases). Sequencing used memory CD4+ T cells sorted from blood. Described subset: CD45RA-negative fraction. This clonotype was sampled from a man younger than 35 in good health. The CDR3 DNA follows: TGCGCCAGCAGCTTTTCGGGGGGTAACAATCAGCCCCAGCATTTT. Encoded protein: CASSFSGGNNQPQHF.